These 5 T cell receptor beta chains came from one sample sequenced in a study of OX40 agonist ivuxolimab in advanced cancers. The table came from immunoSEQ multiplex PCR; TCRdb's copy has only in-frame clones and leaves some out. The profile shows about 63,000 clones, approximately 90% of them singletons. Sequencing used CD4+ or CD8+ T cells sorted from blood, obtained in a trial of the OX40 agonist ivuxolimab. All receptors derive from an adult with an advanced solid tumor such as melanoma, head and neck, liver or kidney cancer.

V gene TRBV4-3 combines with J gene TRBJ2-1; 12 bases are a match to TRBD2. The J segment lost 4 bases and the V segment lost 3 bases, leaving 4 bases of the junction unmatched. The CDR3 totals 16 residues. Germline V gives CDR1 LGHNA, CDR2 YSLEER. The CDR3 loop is CASSQLAGGGYNEQFF. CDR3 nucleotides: TGCGCCAGCAGCCAGCTAGCGGGAGGGGGTTACAATGAGCAGTTCTTC.

The CDR3: CASSDPQFRDEQYV. The CDR3 DNA reads as TGTGCCAGCAGTGATCCCCAGTTTCGGGACGAGCAGTACGTC. J is TRBJ2-7 and V is TRBV2; D unclear. Germline values: CDR1 SNHLY, CDR2 FYNNEI. The CDR3 is 14 amino acids. The V gene lost 3 bases and the J gene lost 5 bases, with 14 bases spanning the gap.

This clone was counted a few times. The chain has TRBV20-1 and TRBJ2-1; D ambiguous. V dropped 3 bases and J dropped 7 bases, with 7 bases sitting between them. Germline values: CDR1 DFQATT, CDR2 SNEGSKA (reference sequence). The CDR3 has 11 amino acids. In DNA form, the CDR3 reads TGCAGTGCTAGCGTCCTAAATGAGCAGTTCTTC. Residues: CSASVLNEQFF.

The CDR3 is CASSQIAGGQETQYF. The DNA of the CDR3 is TGTGCCAGCAGTCAAATAGCGGGAGGTCAAGAGACCCAGTACTTC. The gene calls are TRBV6-4 and TRBJ2-5, with 10 bases that match TRBD2. This CDR3 is 15 amino acids long. Looked up from germline, CDR1 is MRHNA and CDR2 is SNTAGT. Germline trimming cut 5 bases from V and 2 bases from J; bases unmatched to any gene: 5.

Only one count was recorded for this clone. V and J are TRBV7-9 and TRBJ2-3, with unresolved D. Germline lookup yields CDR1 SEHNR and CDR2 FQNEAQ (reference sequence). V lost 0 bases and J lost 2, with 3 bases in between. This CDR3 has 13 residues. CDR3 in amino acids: CASSLAATDTQYF. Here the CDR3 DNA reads TGTGCCAGCAGCTTAGCGGCCACAGATACGCAGTATTTT.